The 25 T cell receptor beta chains listed next were all sequenced from one sample in a study of CXCR3-negative and CXCR3-positive naive CD8 T cells (dated by TCRdb to between 2019 and 2020). The listed sequencing device is NextSeq 550. The Human TCR Profiling Kit (MiLaboratory) was used to prepare UMI-labeled 5' RACE TRB cDNA libraries. TCRdb reprocessed the reads and lists each CDR3 protein sequence as a single entry, with no DNA. This sample's table lists under 65,000 distinct CDR3 sequences. 23% of the sample is in the top ten clones. The specimen sequenced was memory CD8+ T cells from blood. The sample's cell subset or site, from its label and the paper: conventional CD8+ memory T cells (TMEM), sorted as controls. These receptors all come from a human donor in good health. Some clones in this sample may be carry-over from other donors' samples.

The chain couples TRBV25-1 to TRBJ2-4; absent DNA, TCRdb's TRBD1 call cannot be checked. The CDR3 length is 13 residues. The germline V gene encodes CDR1 MGHDK and CDR2 SYGVNS. The CDR3 region is CAKHPKKKGKRYF.

The rearrangement links TRBV29-1 to TRBJ2-1; with no DNA, the TCRdb D assignment of TRBD1 cannot be verified. In germline, CDR1 is SQVTM, CDR2 ANQGSEA. The CDR3 runs 15 residues. This CDR3 is CSVRQGASSYNEQFF.

The chain is built from TRBV2 and TRBJ2-7; TCRdb designates TRBD1, a call that cannot be tested without DNA. There are 13 residues in the CDR3. The germline CDR1 and CDR2 sequences are SNHLY and FYNNEI. The CDR3 loop is CAAAGGAPNEQYF.

The rearrangement links TRBV29-1 to TRBJ2-7; TCRdb lists TRBD1, though no DNA is available to test this call. Germline assignment: CDR1 SQVTM and CDR2 ANQGSEA. This CDR3 region has 12 residues. CDR3 sequence reads: CSASGGLLEQYF.

The genes are TRBV28 and TRBJ1-1. In germline, CDR1 is MDHEN, CDR2 SYDVKM. This CDR3 contains 16 residues. CDR3 residues: CASSLLNPNGVTEAFF.

The rearrangement uses TRBV25-1 and TRBJ2-5; TCRdb names TRBD1, which stays unverified in the absence of DNA. CDR3 length equals 15 residues. Germline lookup yields CDR1 MGHDK and CDR2 SYGVNS. The CDR3 here is CASSRTGHFQETQYF.

The CDR3 protein is CASSLAHMAGGGNEQFF. This sequence joins TRBV12-3 or TRBV12-4 and TRBJ2-1; TCRdb selects TRBD2, and the lack of DNA leaves this call unchecked. CDR3 length: 17 residues.

This sequence joins TRBV11-1 and TRBJ2-1. The germline V gene has CDR1 SGHAT and CDR2 FQDESV (reference sequence). There are 15 residues in the CDR3. The CDR3 is CASSLSGDSYNEQFF.

This chain joins TRBV20-1 and TRBJ1-1; TCRdb selects TRBD1, and the lack of DNA leaves this call unchecked. This CDR3 contains 15 residues. The germline V gene encodes CDR1 DFQATT and CDR2 SNEGSKA (reference sequence). The CDR3 is CSARDPGQGDTEAFF.

This chain connects TRBV29-1 to TRBJ2-7; the TCRdb D gene call, TRBD1, has no DNA to confirm it. The CDR3 extends over 14 amino acids. From germline, CDR1 is SQVTM and CDR2 ANQGSEA. The CDR3 loop is CSVETTTAPYEQYF.

The rearrangement uses TRBV29-1 and TRBJ2-1. CDR1 and CDR2 from the germline V gene are SQVTM and ANQGSEA. This CDR3 is built from 14 residues. The CDR3 loop reads CSVGRGSSYNEQFF.

The J gene is TRBJ2-1, the V gene TRBV20-1; TCRdb's assignment of TRBD2 cannot be checked, as there is no DNA. CDR1 is DFQATT, CDR2 SNEGSKA, per germline (reference sequence). The CDR3 extends over 18 amino acids. The CDR3 reads CSARAPGLAGFSYNEQFF.

The V call is TRBV5-4, the J call TRBJ2-3; the D gene TCRdb calls, TRBD1, cannot be checked with no DNA. In germline, CDR1 is SGHNT, CDR2 YYREEE (reference sequence). The CDR3 extends over 13 amino acids. The CDR3 protein is CASSPGTTDTQYF.

This chain joins TRBV7-8 and TRBJ1-2. The CDR3 runs to 13 residues. From germline, CDR1 is SGHVS and CDR2 FQNEAQ. CDR3 sequence reads: CASSLSQVGGYTF.

V usage is TRBV7-9 and J usage is TRBJ2-3; with no DNA, the TCRdb D assignment of TRBD2 cannot be verified. Per germline, CDR1 SEHNR and CDR2 FQNEAQ (reference sequence). This CDR3 is 14 amino acids long. Here the CDR3 reads CASRQGSSGDTQYF.

This chain joins TRBV7-9 and TRBJ2-7; the TRBD1 assignment by TCRdb is unverifiable without DNA. Germline-derived CDR1 and CDR2 are SEHNR and FQNEAQ (reference sequence). The length of the CDR3 is 15 residues. CDR3 protein: CASTGGRTNSYEQYF.

V and J are TRBV19 and TRBJ1-1. The CDR3 is made up of 13 amino acids. Germline V gives CDR1 LNHDA, CDR2 SQIVND (reference sequence). CDR3 sequence reads: CASSIAENTEAFF.

This clonotype counts as medium-sized by frequency. The rearrangement links TRBV4-2 to TRBJ2-3; TCRdb outputs TRBD1, but without DNA this stays unchecked. The CDR3 consists of 16 residues. The germline CDR1 and CDR2 sequences are LGHNA and YNFKEQ. The chain's CDR3 is CASSQDAGTGTDTQYF.

This chain's CDR3 is CASSYNGDTQYF. J is TRBJ2-3 and V is TRBV6-5. The CDR3 has 12 residues. Germline CDR1 MNHEY, CDR2 SVGAGI.

The rearrangement links TRBV3-1 to TRBJ2-7; lacking DNA, the TRBD2 call made by TCRdb goes unchecked. The CDR3 loop spans 13 amino acids. Germline lookup yields CDR1 LGHDT and CDR2 YNNKEL (reference sequence). CDR3 loop: CASSHGGGVEQYF.

The rearrangement links TRBV7-9 to TRBJ2-7; TCRdb indicates TRBD2, and absent DNA this call remains unverified. In germline, CDR1 is SEHNR, CDR2 FQNEAQ (reference sequence). CDR3 size: 21 residues. The CDR3 here is CASSASPGTSGGPSSYNEQYF.

The CDR3 sequence is CSARDSGLNGGRNTGELFF. This rearrangement joins TRBV20-1 to TRBJ2-2; TCRdb picks TRBD1, but there is no DNA to check that call. The CDR3 has 19 amino acids. The germline gives CDR1 DFQATT, CDR2 SNEGSKA (reference sequence).

The chain combines TRBV7-9 with TRBJ2-7; TCRdb names TRBD1, which stays unverified in the absence of DNA. CDR1 SEHNR and CDR2 FQNEAQ come from the germline V gene (reference sequence). CDR3 length: 16 amino acids. CDR3 sequence: CASSLAATGGFDEQFF.

The chain recombines TRBV13 with TRBJ2-2; no DNA is available, so the TRBD1 call from TCRdb remains unchecked. Germline V gene sequence: CDR1 PRHDT, CDR2 FYEKMQ (reference sequence). This CDR3 spans 17 amino acids. The CDR3 sequence is CASSTRDRAIDTGELFF.

This chain uses TRBV6-2 or TRBV6-3 with TRBJ1-1. The CDR3 is made up of 12 amino acids. The germline gives CDR1 MNHEY, CDR2 SVGEGT. CDR3: CASRAGPTEAFF.